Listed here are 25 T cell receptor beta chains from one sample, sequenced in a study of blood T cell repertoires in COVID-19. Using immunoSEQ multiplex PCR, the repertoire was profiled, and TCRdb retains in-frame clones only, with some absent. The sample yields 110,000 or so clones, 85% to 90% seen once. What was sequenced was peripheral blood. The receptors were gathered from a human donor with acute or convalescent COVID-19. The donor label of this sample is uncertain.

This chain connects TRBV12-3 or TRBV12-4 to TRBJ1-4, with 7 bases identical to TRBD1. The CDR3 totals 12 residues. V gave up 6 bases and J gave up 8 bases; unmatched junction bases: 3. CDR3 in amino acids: CASSPQGEKLFF. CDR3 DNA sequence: TGTGCCAGCAGCCCACAGGGGGAAAAACTGTTTTTT.

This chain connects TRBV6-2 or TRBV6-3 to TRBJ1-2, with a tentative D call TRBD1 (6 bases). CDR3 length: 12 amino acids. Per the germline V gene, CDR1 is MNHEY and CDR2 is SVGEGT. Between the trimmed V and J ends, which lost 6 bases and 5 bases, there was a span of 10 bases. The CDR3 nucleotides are TGTGCCAGCAGCCAGGGGAGGTATGGCTACACCTTC. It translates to CASSQGRYGYTF.

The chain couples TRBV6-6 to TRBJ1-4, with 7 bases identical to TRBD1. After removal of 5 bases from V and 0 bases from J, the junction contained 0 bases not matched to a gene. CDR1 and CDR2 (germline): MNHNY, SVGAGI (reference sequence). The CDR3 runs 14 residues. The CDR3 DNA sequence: TGTGCCAGCAGTAGGGGGCCAACTAATGAAAAACTGTTTTTT. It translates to CASSRGPTNEKLFF.

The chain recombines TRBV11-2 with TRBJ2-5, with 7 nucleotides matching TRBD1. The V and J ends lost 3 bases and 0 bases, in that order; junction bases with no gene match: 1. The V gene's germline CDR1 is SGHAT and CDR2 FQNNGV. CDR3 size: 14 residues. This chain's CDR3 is CASSLGQYQETQYF. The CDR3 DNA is TGTGCCAGCAGCTTGGGACAGTACCAAGAGACCCAGTACTTC.

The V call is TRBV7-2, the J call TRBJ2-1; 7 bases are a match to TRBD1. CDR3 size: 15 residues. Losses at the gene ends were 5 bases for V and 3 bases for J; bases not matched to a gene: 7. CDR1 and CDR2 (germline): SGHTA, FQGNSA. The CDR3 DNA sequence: TGTGCCAGCAGCCTCCAGGGACAGCGCTACAATGAGCAGTTCTTC. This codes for CASSLQGQRYNEQFF.

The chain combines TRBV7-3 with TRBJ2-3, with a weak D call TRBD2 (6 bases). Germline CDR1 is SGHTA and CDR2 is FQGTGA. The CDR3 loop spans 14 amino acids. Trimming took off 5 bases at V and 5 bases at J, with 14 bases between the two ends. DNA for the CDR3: TGTGCCAGCAGCGCGGACGGGAGCGGAGATACGCAGTATTTT. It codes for CASSADGSGDTQYF.

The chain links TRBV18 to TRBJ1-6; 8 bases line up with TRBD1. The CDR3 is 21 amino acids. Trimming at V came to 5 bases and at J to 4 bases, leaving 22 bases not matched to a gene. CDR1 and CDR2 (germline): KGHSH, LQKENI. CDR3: CASSRRSSGTGVRLYNSPLHF. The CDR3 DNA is TGTGCCAGCTCAAGGCGATCCTCCGGGACAGGCGTCCGTTTATATAATTCACCCCTCCACTTT.

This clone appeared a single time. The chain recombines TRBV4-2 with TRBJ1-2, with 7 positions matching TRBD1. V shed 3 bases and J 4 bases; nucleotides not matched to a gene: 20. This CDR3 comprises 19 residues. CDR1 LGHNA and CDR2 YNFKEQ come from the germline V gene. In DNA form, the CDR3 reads TGTGCCAGCAGCCATCCCCACGGGACAGCCAACTTTAAGGGCTATGGCTACACCTTC. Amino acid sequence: CASSHPHGTANFKGYGYTF.

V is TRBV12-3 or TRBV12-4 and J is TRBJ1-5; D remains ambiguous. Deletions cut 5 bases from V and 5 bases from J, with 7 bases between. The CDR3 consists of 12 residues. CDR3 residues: CASSKRDQPQHF. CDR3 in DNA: TGTGCCAGCAGTAAGAGAGATCAGCCCCAGCATTTT.

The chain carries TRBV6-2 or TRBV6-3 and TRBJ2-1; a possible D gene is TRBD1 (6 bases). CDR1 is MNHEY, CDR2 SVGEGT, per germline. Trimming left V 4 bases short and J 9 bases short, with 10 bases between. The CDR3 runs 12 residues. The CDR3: CASSSGVGEQFF. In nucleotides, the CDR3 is TGTGCCAGCAGTTCAGGGGTGGGTGAGCAGTTCTTC.

CDR3 loop: CASSKAQGTGAKNIQYF. CDR3 DNA: TGTGCCAGCAGCAAAGCTCAGGGAACTGGGGCCAAAAACATTCAGTACTTC. The chain recombines TRBV21-1 with TRBJ2-4; the listed D gene, TRBD1, was not tested against the DNA. TRBV21-1 is classified as a pseudogene. This CDR3 contains 17 residues.

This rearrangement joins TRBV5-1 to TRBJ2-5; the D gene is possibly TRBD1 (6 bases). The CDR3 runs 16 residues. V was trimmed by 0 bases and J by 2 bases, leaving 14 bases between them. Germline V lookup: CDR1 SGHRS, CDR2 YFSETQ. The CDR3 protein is CASSLAGGQRQETQYF. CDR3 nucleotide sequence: TGCGCCAGCAGCTTGGCCGGCGGACAGAGACAAGAGACCCAGTACTTC.

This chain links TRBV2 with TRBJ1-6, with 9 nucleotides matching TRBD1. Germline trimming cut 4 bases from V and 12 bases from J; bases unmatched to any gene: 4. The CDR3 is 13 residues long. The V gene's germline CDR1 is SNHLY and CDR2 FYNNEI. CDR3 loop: CASSGGQGRPLHF. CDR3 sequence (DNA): TGTGCCAGCAGTGGAGGACAGGGGAGACCCCTCCACTTT. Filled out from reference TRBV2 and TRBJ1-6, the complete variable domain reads EPEVTQTPSHQVTQMGQEVILRCVPISNHLYFYWYRQILGQKVEFLVSFYNNEISEKSEIFDDQFSVERPDGSNFTLKIRSTKLEDSAMYFCASSGGQGRPLHFGNGTRLTVT.

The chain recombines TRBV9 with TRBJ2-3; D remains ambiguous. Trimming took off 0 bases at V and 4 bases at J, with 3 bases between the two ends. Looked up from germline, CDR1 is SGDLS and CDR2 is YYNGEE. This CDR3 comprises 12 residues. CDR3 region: CASSVAADTQYF. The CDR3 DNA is TGTGCCAGCAGCGTAGCAGCAGATACGCAGTATTTT.

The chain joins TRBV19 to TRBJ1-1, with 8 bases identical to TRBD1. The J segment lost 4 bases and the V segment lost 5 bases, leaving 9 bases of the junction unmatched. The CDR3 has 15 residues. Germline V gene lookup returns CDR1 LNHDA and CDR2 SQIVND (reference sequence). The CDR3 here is CASSPTRGRLTEAFF. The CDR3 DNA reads TGTGCCAGTAGTCCAACCAGGGGGCGCCTCACTGAAGCTTTCTTT.

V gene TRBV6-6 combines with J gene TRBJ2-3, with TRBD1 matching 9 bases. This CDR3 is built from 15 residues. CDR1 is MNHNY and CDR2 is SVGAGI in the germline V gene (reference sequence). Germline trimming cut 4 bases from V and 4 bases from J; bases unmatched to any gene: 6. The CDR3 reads CASSSGTGLSDTQYF. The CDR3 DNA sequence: TGTGCCAGCAGTTCCGGGACAGGGTTGTCAGATACGCAGTATTTT.

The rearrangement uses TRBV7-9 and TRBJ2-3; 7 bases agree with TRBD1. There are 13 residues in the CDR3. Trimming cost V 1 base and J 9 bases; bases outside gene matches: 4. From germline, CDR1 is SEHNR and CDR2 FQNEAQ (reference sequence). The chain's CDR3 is CASSLGTGETQYF. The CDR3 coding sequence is TGTGCCAGCAGCTTAGGAACAGGGGAGACGCAGTATTTT.

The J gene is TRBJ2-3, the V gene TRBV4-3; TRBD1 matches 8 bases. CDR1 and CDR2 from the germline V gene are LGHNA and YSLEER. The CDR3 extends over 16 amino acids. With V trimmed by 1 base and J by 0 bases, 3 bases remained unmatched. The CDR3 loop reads CASSQARTGSTDTQYF. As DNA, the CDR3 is TGCGCCAGCAGCCAAGCAAGGACAGGGAGCACAGATACGCAGTATTTT.

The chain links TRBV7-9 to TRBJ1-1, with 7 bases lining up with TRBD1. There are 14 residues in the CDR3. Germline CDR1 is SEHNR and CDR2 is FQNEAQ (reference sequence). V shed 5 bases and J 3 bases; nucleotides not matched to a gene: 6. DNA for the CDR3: TGTGCCAGCAGCCCACAGGGGAGATACACTGAAGCTTTCTTT. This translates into CASSPQGRYTEAFF.

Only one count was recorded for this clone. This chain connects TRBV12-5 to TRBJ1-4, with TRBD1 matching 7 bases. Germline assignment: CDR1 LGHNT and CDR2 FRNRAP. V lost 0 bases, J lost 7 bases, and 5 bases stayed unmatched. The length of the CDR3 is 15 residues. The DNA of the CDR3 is TGTGCTAGTGGTTTGGTACTACAGGGGAGTGAAAAACTGTTTTTT. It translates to CASGLVLQGSEKLFF.

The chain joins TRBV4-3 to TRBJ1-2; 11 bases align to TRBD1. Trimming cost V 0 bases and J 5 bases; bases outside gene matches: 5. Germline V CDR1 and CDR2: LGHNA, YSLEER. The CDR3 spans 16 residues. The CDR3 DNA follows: TGCGCCAGCAGCCAAGAGGGACAGGGGGAGATATATGGCTACACCTTC. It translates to CASSQEGQGEIYGYTF.

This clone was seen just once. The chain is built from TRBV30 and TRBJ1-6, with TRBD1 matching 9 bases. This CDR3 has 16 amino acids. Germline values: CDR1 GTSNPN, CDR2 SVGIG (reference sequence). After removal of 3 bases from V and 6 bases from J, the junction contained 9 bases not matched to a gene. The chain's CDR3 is CAWSPGQGLLNSPLHF. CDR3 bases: TGTGCCTGGAGCCCCGGACAGGGGCTTCTTAATTCACCCCTCCACTTT.

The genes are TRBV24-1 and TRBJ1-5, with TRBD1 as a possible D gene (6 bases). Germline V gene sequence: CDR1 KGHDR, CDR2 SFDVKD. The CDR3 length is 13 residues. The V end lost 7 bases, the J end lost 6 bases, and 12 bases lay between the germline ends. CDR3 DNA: TGTGCCACCAGCGCTACAGGGATTCAGCCCCAGCATTTT. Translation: CATSATGIQPQHF.

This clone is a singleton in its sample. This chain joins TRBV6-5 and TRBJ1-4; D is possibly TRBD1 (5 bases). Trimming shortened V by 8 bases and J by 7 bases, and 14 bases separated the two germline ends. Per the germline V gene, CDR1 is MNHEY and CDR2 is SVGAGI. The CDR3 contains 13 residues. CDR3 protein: CASLLRRGEKLFF. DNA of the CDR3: TGTGCCAGCCTCCTACGGAGGGGTGAAAAACTGTTTTTT.

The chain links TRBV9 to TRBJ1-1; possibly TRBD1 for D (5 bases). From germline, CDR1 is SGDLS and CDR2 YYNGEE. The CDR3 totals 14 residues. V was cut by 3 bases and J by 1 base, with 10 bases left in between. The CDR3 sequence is CASSAGTWNTEAFF. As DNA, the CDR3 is TGTGCCAGCAGCGCCGGGACTTGGAACACTGAAGCTTTCTTT.